The table lists the clone carrying this TCR beta chain with a few counts. What it recognizes is unknown. TCRdb passed the RT-PCR reads through MiXCR, listing each CDR3 protein once. The repertoire holds 250,000 to 350,000 distinct CDR3 sequences, with 22% as singletons. This sample is part of a study of response to subunit inactivated influenza vaccine. Study results and caveats: The authors proposed limited new T cell recruitment per seasonal influenza vaccination.

V lost 5 bases and J 4 bases, leaving 8 bases between the germline ends. The CDR3 has 13 residues. The receptor was derived from a man aged 50 to 69 who received an inactivated influenza vaccine. V usage is TRBV12-3 or TRBV12-4 and J usage is TRBJ2-2; D gene ambiguous. Sequenced here: PBMCs from blood, sampled less than 22 months after vaccination. For the CDR3, the DNA is TGTGCCAGCAGTCTGGGCTTCACCGGGGAGCTGTTTTTT. Amino acid sequence: CASSLGFTGELFF.